This TCR beta chain was documented in a study of cytomegalovirus exposure and HLA in healthy donors. Background on the study: Among around 180 million T cells, an earlier analysis found 90 million to 130 million unique TCR beta sequences. Study-wide results and caveats: 150 or so TCR beta chains were listed as cytomegalovirus-associated. Accurate predictions that matched the HLA-A and HLA-B alleles of most subjects were reportedly made from TCR beta sequences. Analysis was performed later, and it showed HLA-associated TCR beta chains to be more clonally expanded than equally common others.

60 Vbeta and 13 Jbeta primers were used in PCR. This table comes from immunoSEQ multiplex PCR, and its TCRdb copy is limited to in-frame clones, with some not included. This sample has a few hundred thousand clones, with about 74% found just once. Remarks on this clone: Antigen unknown.

The CDR3 is 16 residues long. Germline V lookup: CDR1 SGHTA, CDR2 FQGTGA. V was pared by 4 bases and J by 8 bases, with 23 bases between. Sequenced input: PBMCs. This clonotype was obtained from a woman in her twenties or thirties in good health and CMV-seronegative. This rearrangement joins TRBV7-3 to TRBJ1-2, with D unresolved. CDR3 nucleotide sequence: TGTGCCAGCAGCTCGGAGGCCGGGGAAGCTCTGAGGGGCTACACCTTC. It specifies CASSSEAGEALRGYTF.